The rows below give T cell receptor beta chains drawn from one sample of a study of T cell changes during pregnancy in multiple sclerosis. Sequencing was performed with immunoSEQ multiplex PCR; in TCRdb, only in-frame clones are kept and a portion is missing. The data show 25,000 to 35,000 clones, 89% seen once. This specimen was CD8+ T cells from peripheral blood mononuclear cells, taken in the second trimester of pregnancy. Receptor source: a female donor with multiple sclerosis, enrolled in a pregnancy study. CDR3s include the opening cysteine and the closing phenylalanine or tryptophan. Fields, in order: CDR3 DNA, CDR3 protein, J gene, clone size, V gene, CDR3 length, D gene. D genes are given only for firm matches. Clone size is given for some rows only: seen once, a few or many times, or a class if the clone is expanded.

DNA: TGTGCCACCAGCGGGGTGGGGACAGGGTCGACCAATGAGCAGTTCTTC
CDR3: CATSGVGTGSTNEQFF
J: TRBJ2-1
size: once
V: TRBV15
length: 16
D: TRBD1

DNA: TGCGCCAGCAGCCGTCCGGGAGAAGAGACCCAGTACTTC
CDR3: CASSRPGEETQYF
J: TRBJ2-5
size: -
V: TRBV4-1
length: 13
D: -

DNA: TGTGCCAGCAGCCCAGCACCCAGGGGAGGGATCACTGAAGCTTTCTTT
CDR3: CASSPAPRGGITEAFF
J: TRBJ1-1
size: -
V: TRBV7-9
length: 16
D: -

DNA: TGCGCCAGCAGCCGGGGACAGGGGGTCGAAACCGGGGAGCTGTTTTTT
CDR3: CASSRGQGVETGELFF
J: TRBJ2-2
size: -
V: TRBV5-1
length: 16
D: TRBD1

DNA: TGTGCCAGCAGCGCCCAGGGTTATGGAAACACCATATATTTT
CDR3: CASSAQGYGNTIYF
J: TRBJ1-3
size: -
V: TRBV6-1
length: 14
D: -

DNA: TGTGCCAGCCGCGAACCGGGAGCCTGGGGTCAGCCCCAGCATTTT
CDR3: CASREPGAWGQPQHF
J: TRBJ1-5
size: -
V: TRBV27
length: 15
D: -

DNA: TGCAGCGTTGTGGGCGGGGGCGGCGGGGAGCTGTTTTTT
CDR3: CSVVGGGGGELFF
J: TRBJ2-2
size: -
V: TRBV29-1
length: 13
D: -

DNA: TGCAGCGTCCCTGACAGAAACTATGGCTACACCTTC
CDR3: CSVPDRNYGYTF
J: TRBJ1-2
size: -
V: TRBV29-1
length: 12
D: -

DNA: TGTGCCAGCAGCGTAGGGGACAGGGTGAGCAACGAGCAGTACTTC
CDR3: CASSVGDRVSNEQYF
J: TRBJ2-7
size: -
V: TRBV9
length: 15
D: TRBD1

DNA: TGTGCCAGCAGCGGGCCCCGGATCCCCTACGAGCAGTACTTC
CDR3: CASSGPRIPYEQYF
J: TRBJ2-7
size: -
V: TRBV11-2
length: 14
D: -

DNA: TGTGCCAGCAGTGGGACTAGCGGGGGCGCAGATACGCAGTATTTT
CDR3: CASSGTSGGADTQYF
J: TRBJ2-3
size: -
V: TRBV6-4
length: 15
D: TRBD2

DNA: TGTGCCAGCAGCCTAAGGCAGACAGGGACCAATCAGCCCCAGCATTTT
CDR3: CASSLRQTGTNQPQHF
J: TRBJ1-5
size: -
V: TRBV7-3
length: 16
D: TRBD1

DNA: TGTGCCAGCAGCCACTATCCATGGAGCTCTGGAAACACCATATATTTT
CDR3: CASSHYPWSSGNTIYF
J: TRBJ1-3
size: -
V: TRBV5-4
length: 16
D: -

DNA: TGTGCCAGCAGTTACGGCCAGGGTGGCGAAAAACTGTTTTTT
CDR3: CASSYGQGGEKLFF
J: TRBJ1-4
size: -
V: TRBV6-6
length: 14
D: -

DNA: TGTGCCAGCAGCCCCAGAAGCGGGGGTACAGATACGCAGTATTTT
CDR3: CASSPRSGGTDTQYF
J: TRBJ2-3
size: -
V: TRBV7-9
length: 15
D: TRBD2

DNA: TGTGCCAGCAGCTTCGGGGAGAGCACAGATACGCAGTATTTT
CDR3: CASSFGESTDTQYF
J: TRBJ2-3
size: -
V: TRBV27
length: 14
D: -

DNA: TGTGCCAGCAGCCAAACCCGCGGGTCTTTATACGAGCAGTACTTC
CDR3: CASSQTRGSLYEQYF
J: TRBJ2-7
size: -
V: TRBV7-2
length: 15
D: -

DNA: TGTGCCAGCAGTTCCCTCTACAGGGGAACTAATGAAAAACTGTTTTTT
CDR3: CASSSLYRGTNEKLFF
J: TRBJ1-4
size: -
V: TRBV6-5
length: 16
D: TRBD1